The present entry profiles one TCR beta chain with its context. These data belong to a study of blood T cell repertoires in COVID-19. The CDR3 runs 13 residues. CDR1 is LNHDA, CDR2 SQIVND, per germline (reference sequence). Trimming took 1 base from V and 5 from J, leaving 8 bases between them. Libraries were prepared by immunoSEQ multiplex PCR; TCRdb keeps only in-frame clonotypes and omits some of them. Counted here are 85,000 to 90,000 clones, roughly 89% occurring once; the ten biggest clones make up 5% to 5.5%. This sequence joins TRBV19 and TRBJ1-1; D unresolved. Source material: peripheral blood. This receptor was identified in a woman aged 80 or older with active COVID-19. As DNA, the CDR3 is TGTGCCAGTAGTATAGGGTGGGAGACTGAAGCTTTCTTT. Residues: CASSIGWETEAFF. The whole variable domain, remainder taken from reference TRBV19 and TRBJ1-1, is DGGITQSPKYLFRKEGQNVTLSCEQNLNHDAMYWYRQDPGQGLRLIYYSQIVNDFQKGDIAEGYSVSREKKESFPLTVTSAQKNPTAFYLCASSIGWETEAFFGQGTRLTVV.